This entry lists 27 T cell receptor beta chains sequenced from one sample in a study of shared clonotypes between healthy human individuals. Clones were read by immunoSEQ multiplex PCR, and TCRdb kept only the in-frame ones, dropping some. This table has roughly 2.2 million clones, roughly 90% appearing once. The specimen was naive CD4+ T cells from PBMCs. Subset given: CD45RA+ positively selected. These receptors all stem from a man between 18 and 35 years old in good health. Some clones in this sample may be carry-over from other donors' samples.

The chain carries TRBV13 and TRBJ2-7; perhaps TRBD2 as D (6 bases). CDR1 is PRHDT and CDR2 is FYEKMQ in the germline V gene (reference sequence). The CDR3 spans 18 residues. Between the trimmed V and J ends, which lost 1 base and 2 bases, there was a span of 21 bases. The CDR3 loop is CASSLVSVFGGRTYEQYF. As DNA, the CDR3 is TGTGCCAGCAGCTTAGTCTCGGTTTTTGGGGGGAGAACCTACGAGCAGTACTTC.

CDR3 region: CASSYTYSGISYNEQFF. Here the CDR3 DNA reads TGTGCCAGCAGCTACACATATAGCGGCATCTCCTACAATGAGCAGTTCTTC. The gene calls are TRBV11-3 and TRBJ2-1; TRBD2 is a possible D gene (6 bases). Looked up from germline, CDR1 is SGHNT and CDR2 is YENEEA. This CDR3 has 17 residues. V was clipped by 4 bases and J by 0 bases, with 16 bases between them. Variable domain in full (rest from reference TRBV11-3 and TRBJ2-1): EAGVVQSPRYKIIEKKQPVAFWCNPISGHNTLYWYLQNLGQGPELLIRYENEEAVDDSQLPKDRFSAERLKGVDSTLKIQPAELGDSAVYLCASSYTYSGISYNEQFFGPGTRLTVL.

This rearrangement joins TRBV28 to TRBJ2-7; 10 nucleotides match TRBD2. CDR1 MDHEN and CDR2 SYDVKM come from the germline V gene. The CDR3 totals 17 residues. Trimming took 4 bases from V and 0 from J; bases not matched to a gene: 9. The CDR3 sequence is CASSSAGLADASYEQYF. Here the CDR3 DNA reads TGTGCCAGCAGTTCGGCCGGACTAGCGGACGCCTCCTACGAGCAGTACTTC.

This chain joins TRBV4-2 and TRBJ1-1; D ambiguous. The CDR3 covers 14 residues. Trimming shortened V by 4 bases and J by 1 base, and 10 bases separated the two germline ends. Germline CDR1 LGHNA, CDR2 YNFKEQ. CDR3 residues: CASSPRAGNTEAFF. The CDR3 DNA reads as TGTGCCAGCAGCCCGAGGGCAGGGAACACTGAAGCTTTCTTT.

CDR3 sequence: CASSQDRGPHNEQFF. In DNA, the CDR3 is TGTGCCAGTAGTCAGGACAGGGGACCCCACAATGAGCAGTTCTTC. J is TRBJ2-1 and V is TRBV19; 9 bases line up with TRBD1. The CDR3 contains 15 residues. Germline trimming cut 5 bases from V and 5 bases from J; bases unmatched to any gene: 7. Germline CDR1 and CDR2: LNHDA and SQIVND (reference sequence).

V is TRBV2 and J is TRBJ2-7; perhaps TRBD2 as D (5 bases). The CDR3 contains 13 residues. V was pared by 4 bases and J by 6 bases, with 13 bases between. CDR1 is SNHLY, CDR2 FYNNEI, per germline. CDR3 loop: CASSGTQSGEQYF. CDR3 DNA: TGTGCCAGCAGTGGGACTCAGTCGGGCGAGCAGTACTTC.

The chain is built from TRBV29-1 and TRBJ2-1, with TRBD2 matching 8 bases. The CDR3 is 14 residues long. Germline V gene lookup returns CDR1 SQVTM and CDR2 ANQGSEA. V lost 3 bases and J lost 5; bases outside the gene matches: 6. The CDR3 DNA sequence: TGCAGCGTTGATCACGGGAGGGCCGACAATGAGCAGTTCTTC. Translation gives CSVDHGRADNEQFF.

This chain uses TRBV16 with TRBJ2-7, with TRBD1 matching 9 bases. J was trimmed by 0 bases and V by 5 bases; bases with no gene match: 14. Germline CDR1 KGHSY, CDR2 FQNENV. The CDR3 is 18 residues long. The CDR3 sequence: CASSSKEYRGPSSYEQYF. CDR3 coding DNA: TGTGCCAGCAGCTCCAAGGAATACAGGGGGCCCAGCTCCTACGAGCAGTACTTC.

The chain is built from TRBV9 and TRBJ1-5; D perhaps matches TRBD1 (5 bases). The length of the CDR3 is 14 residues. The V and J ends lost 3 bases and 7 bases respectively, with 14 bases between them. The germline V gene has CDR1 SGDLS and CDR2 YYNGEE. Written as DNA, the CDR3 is TGTGCCAGCAGCGCCCGAGGGGCAGGGCAGCCCCAGCATTTT. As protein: CASSARGAGQPQHF.

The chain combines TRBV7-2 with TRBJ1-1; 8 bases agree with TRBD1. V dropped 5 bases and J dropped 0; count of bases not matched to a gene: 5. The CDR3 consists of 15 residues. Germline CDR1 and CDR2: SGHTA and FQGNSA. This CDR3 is CASSRGQGMNTEAFF. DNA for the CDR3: TGTGCCAGCAGCCGAGGACAGGGCATGAACACTGAAGCTTTCTTT.

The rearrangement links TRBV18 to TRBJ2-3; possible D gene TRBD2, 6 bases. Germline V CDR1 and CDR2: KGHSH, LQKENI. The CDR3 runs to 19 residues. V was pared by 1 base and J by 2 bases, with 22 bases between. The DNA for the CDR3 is TGTGCCAGCTCACCACGTTCCCCAATTGGGGACTTCCCCACAGATACGCAGTATTTT. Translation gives CASSPRSPIGDFPTDTQYF.

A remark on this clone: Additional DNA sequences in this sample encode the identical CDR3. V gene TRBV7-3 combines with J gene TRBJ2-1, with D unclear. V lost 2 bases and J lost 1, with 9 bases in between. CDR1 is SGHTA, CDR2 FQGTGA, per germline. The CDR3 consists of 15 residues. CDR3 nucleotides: TGTGCCAGCAGCTTAGGTCTAGTATCCTACAATGAGCAGTTCTTC. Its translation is CASSLGLVSYNEQFF.

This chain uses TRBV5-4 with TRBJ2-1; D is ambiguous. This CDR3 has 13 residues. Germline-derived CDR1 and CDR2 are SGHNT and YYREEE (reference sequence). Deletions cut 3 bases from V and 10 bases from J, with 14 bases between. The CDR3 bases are TGTGCCAGCAGCTCATACATGGGCAACGAGCAGTTCTTC. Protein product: CASSSYMGNEQFF.

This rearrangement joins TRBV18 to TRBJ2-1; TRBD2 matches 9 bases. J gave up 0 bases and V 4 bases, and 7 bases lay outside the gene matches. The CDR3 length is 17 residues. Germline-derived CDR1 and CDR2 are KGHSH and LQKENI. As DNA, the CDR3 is TGTGCCAGCTCACTCTTTAGCGGGGGAAGCTCCTACAATGAGCAGTTCTTC. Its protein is CASSLFSGGSSYNEQFF.

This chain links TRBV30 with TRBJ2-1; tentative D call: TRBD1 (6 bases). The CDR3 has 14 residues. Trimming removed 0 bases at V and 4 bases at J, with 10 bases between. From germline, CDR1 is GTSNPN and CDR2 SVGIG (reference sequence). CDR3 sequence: CAWSVGHPYNEQFF. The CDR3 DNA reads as TGTGCCTGGAGTGTGGGACATCCGTACAATGAGCAGTTCTTC.

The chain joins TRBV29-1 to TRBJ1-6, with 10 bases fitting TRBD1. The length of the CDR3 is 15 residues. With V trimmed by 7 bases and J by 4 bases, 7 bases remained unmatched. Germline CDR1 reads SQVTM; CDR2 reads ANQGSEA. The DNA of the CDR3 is TGCAGCGCTCGACAGGGGGCTGGTTATAATTCACCCCTCCACTTT. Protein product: CSARQGAGYNSPLHF.

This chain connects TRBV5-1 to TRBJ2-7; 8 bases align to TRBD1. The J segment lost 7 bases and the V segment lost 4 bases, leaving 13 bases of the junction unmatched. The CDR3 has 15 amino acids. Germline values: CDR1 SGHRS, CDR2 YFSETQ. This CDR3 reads CASSQTGTGLWEQYF. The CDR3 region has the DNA TGCGCCAGCAGCCAGACGGGGACAGGACTCTGGGAGCAGTACTTC.

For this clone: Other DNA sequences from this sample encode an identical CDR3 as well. CDR3 DNA: TGTGCCAGCTCACCACCAGGTGATACGCAGTATTTT. It yields the protein CASSPPGDTQYF. J is TRBJ2-3 and V is TRBV18; D ambiguous. The germline V gene has CDR1 KGHSH and CDR2 LQKENI. V was clipped by 0 bases and J by 6 bases, with 4 bases between them. This CDR3 contains 12 residues.

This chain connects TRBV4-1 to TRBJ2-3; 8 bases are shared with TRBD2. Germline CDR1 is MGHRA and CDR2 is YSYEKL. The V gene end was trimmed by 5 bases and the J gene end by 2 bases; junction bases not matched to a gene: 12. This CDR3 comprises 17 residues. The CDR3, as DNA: TGCGCCAGCAGCAAAGGAACCGGGACTAGAGCCACAGATACGCAGTATTTT. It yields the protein CASSKGTGTRATDTQYF.

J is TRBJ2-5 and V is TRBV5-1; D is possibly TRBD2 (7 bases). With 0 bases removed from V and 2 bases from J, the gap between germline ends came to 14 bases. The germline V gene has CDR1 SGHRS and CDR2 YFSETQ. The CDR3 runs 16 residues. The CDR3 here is CASSLEGGRRQETQYF. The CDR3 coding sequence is TGCGCCAGCAGCTTGGAGGGGGGGCGGCGACAAGAGACCCAGTACTTC. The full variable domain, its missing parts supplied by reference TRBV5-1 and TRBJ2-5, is KAGVTQTPRYLIKTRGQQVTLSCSPISGHRSVSWYQQTPGQGLQFLFEYFSETQRNKGNFPGRFSGRQFSNSRSEMNVSTLELGDSALYLCASSLEGGRRQETQYFGPGTRLLVL.

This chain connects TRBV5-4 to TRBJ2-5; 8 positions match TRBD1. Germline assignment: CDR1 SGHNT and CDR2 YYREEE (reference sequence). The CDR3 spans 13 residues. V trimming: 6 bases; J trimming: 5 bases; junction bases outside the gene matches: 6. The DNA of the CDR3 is TGTGCCAGCACCGGACAGGGTGGGGAGACCCAGTACTTC. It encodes CASTGQGGETQYF.

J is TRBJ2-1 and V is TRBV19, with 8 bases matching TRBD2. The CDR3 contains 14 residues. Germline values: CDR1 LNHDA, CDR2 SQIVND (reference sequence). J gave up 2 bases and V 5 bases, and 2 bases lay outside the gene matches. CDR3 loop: CASSPRGAYNEQFF. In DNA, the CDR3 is TGTGCCAGTAGTCCGCGGGGGGCCTACAATGAGCAGTTCTTC.

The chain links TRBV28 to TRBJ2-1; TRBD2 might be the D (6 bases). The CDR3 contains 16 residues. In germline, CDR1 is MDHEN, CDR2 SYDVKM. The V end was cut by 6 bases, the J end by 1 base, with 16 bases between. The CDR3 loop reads CASSFFSGGSYNEQFF. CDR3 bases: TGTGCCAGCAGCTTCTTTAGCGGAGGATCCTACAATGAGCAGTTCTTC.

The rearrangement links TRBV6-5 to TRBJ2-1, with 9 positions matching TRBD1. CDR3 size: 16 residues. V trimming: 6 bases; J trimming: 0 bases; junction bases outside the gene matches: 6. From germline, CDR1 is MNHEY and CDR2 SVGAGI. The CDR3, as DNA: TGTGCCAGCAGCTACACGGGACAGGGCTCCTACAATGAGCAGTTCTTC. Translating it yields CASSYTGQGSYNEQFF.

The CDR3 spells CASSHSVAGGRNEQFF. DNA of the CDR3: TGTGCCAGCAGCCATTCGGTAGCGGGAGGGCGGAATGAGCAGTTCTTC. The V and J genes are TRBV7-2 and TRBJ2-1; 11 bases align to TRBD2. This CDR3 contains 16 residues. V was clipped by 5 bases and J by 7 bases; unmatched bases: 10. Germline CDR1 and CDR2: SGHTA and FQGNSA.

CDR3 coding DNA: TGTGCCAGCTCACCACCCCCGGGGGGGGTCACTGAAGCTTTCTTT. Its translation is CASSPPPGGVTEAFF. The chain links TRBV18 to TRBJ1-1; TRBD1 is a possible D gene (5 bases). The V end lost 0 bases, the J end lost 4 bases, and 12 bases lay between the germline ends. Germline V gene data show CDR1 as KGHSH and CDR2 as LQKENI. This CDR3 region has 15 residues.

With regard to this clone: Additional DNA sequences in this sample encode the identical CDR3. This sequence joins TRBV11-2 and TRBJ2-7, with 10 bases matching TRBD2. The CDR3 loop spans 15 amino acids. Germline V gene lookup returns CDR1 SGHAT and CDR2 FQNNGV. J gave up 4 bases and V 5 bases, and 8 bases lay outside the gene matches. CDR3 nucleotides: TGTGCCAGCAGCACTCGGACTAGCGGAACGTACGAGCAGTACTTC. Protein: CASSTRTSGTYEQYF. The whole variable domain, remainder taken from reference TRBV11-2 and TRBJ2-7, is EAGVAQSPRYKIIEKRQSVAFWCNPISGHATLYWYQQILGQGPKLLIQFQNNGVVDDSQLPKDRFSAERLKGVDSTLKIQPAKLEDSAVYLCASSTRTSGTYEQYFGPGTRLTVT.